The rows below give T cell receptor beta chains drawn from one sample of a study of patients with pleural tuberculosis. TCRdb re-called the reads through MiXCR, storing one row per CDR3 protein. The repertoire consists of under 55,000 distinct CDR3 sequences, with under 8.5% occurring once and the leading ten covering 16%. Source of these receptors: a human donor with pleural tuberculosis. Both conserved end residues are part of each CDR3. The order of the fields is clone size, D gene, J gene, V gene, CDR3 protein, CDR3 DNA. D genes are given only for firm matches. Only some rows state a clone size, as once, few, many or a class for expanded clones.

abundance: many
d_gene: -
j_gene: TRBJ2-1
v_gene: TRBV7-8
CDR3aa: CASSSGPQNEQFF
CDR3nt: TGTGCCAGCAGCTCGGGACCCCAAAATGAGCAGTTCTTC

abundance: -
d_gene: TRBD1
j_gene: TRBJ1-5
v_gene: TRBV9
CDR3aa: CASSLDRGDQPQHF
CDR3nt: TGTGCCAGCAGCCTCGACAGGGGGGATCAGCCCCAGCATTTT

abundance: many
d_gene: -
j_gene: TRBJ1-1
v_gene: TRBV7-7
CDR3aa: CASSKRQALNTEAFF
CDR3nt: TGTGCCAGCAGCAAGCGACAGGCCCTAAACACTGAAGCTTTCTTT

abundance: few
d_gene: TRBD1
j_gene: TRBJ2-1
v_gene: TRBV4-1
CDR3aa: CASGITGGNEKIF
CDR3nt: TGCGCCAGCGGGATAACAGGGGGGAATGAGAAAATCTTC

abundance: -
d_gene: -
j_gene: TRBJ2-3
v_gene: TRBV12-5
CDR3aa: CASGLPLVVTQYF
CDR3nt: TGTGCTAGTGGTTTGCCTCTGGTGGTTACGCAGTATTTT

abundance: -
d_gene: -
j_gene: TRBJ1-3
v_gene: TRBV27
CDR3aa: CASSFGGTSGNTIYF
CDR3nt: TGTGCCAGCAGTTTTGGCGGGACCTCTGGAAACACCATATATTTT

abundance: few
d_gene: -
j_gene: TRBJ2-7
v_gene: TRBV3-1
CDR3aa: CASSHLSSYEQYF
CDR3nt: TGTGCCAGCAGCCACCTGAGCTCCTACGAGCAGTACTTC

abundance: many
d_gene: -
j_gene: TRBJ2-1
v_gene: TRBV2
CDR3aa: CASSDSLPPNEQFF
CDR3nt: TGTGCCAGCAGTGATAGTCTCCCCCCCAATGAGCAGTTCTTC

abundance: many
d_gene: TRBD1
j_gene: TRBJ2-1
v_gene: TRBV4-2
CDR3aa: CASSPRQGAYEQFF
CDR3nt: TGTGCCAGCAGCCCACGACAGGGGGCCTATGAGCAGTTCTTC

abundance: many
d_gene: -
j_gene: TRBJ2-2
v_gene: TRBV12-3/TRBV12-4
CDR3aa: CASSPPGLLNTGELFF
CDR3nt: TGTGCCAGCAGTCCTCCGGGACTGCTGAACACCGGGGAGCTGTTTTTT

abundance: many
d_gene: -
j_gene: TRBJ1-5
v_gene: TRBV19
CDR3aa: CASRRRNSNQPQHF
CDR3nt: TGTGCCAGTAGGCGACGGAATAGCAATCAGCCCCAGCATTTT

abundance: many
d_gene: -
j_gene: TRBJ1-5
v_gene: TRBV2
CDR3aa: CASTQNSNQPQHF
CDR3nt: TGTGCCAGCACACAGAATAGCAATCAGCCCCAGCATTTT

abundance: many
d_gene: -
j_gene: TRBJ1-1
v_gene: TRBV6-1
CDR3aa: CASSTTGSTEAFF
CDR3nt: TGTGCCAGCAGTACAACAGGGAGCACTGAAGCTTTCTTT

abundance: many
d_gene: TRBD1
j_gene: TRBJ1-5
v_gene: TRBV19
CDR3aa: CASRTGGNQPQHF
CDR3nt: TGTGCCAGTAGGACAGGGGGCAATCAGCCCCAGCATTTT

abundance: many
d_gene: -
j_gene: TRBJ2-1
v_gene: TRBV11-1
CDR3aa: CASSLGYNEQFF
CDR3nt: TGTGCCAGCAGTCTCGGTTACAATGAGCAGTTCTTC

abundance: few
d_gene: -
j_gene: TRBJ2-1
v_gene: TRBV14
CDR3aa: CASSQVLGTDNEQFF
CDR3nt: TGTGCCAGCAGCCAAGTCCTAGGGACCGACAATGAGCAGTTCTTC

abundance: many
d_gene: TRBD1
j_gene: TRBJ1-6
v_gene: TRBV2
CDR3aa: CASSTNRGYNSPLHF
CDR3nt: TGTGCCAGCAGTACCAACAGGGGATATAATTCACCCCTCCACTTT